A single sample is the source of the 17 T cell receptor beta chains below, sequenced in a study of blood T cell repertoires in COVID-19. The table came from immunoSEQ multiplex PCR; TCRdb's copy has only in-frame clones and leaves some out. The sample gives under 350,000 clones, approximately 87% of which show up once; 4.6% is in the top ten. What was sequenced was peripheral blood. The origin of the receptors is a man between 60 and 70 years old who had recovered from COVID-19.

A few counts support this clone. This rearrangement joins TRBV19 to TRBJ2-2; TRBD2 matches 7 bases. This CDR3 region has 15 residues. Germline-derived CDR1 and CDR2 are LNHDA and SQIVND (reference sequence). Losses at the gene ends were 5 bases for V and 5 bases for J; bases not matched to a gene: 8. CDR3 in DNA: TGTGCCAGTAGTTCCCCTAGCGGAGCGACCGGGGAGCTGTTTTTT. Amino acid sequence: CASSSPSGATGELFF.

The gene calls are TRBV5-1 and TRBJ1-2; tentative D call: TRBD1 (6 bases). Per the germline V gene, CDR1 is SGHRS and CDR2 is YFSETQ. Trimming took off 4 bases at V and 8 bases at J, with 18 bases between the two ends. This CDR3 is 14 amino acids long. CDR3 sequence: CASSAEGGVEGYTF. The CDR3 coding sequence is TGCGCCAGCAGCGCCGAAGGGGGGGTTGAGGGCTACACCTTC.

The chain uses TRBV5-1 and TRBJ2-3; 7 bases match TRBD2. The CDR3 runs to 15 residues. Germline values: CDR1 SGHRS, CDR2 YFSETQ. J was trimmed by 2 bases and V by 6 bases; bases with no gene match: 9. Here the CDR3 reads CASIKGLFNTDTQYF. For the CDR3, the DNA is TGCGCCAGCATCAAGGGACTATTTAACACAGATACGCAGTATTTT.

This chain joins TRBV23-1 and TRBJ2-1, with TRBD2 identical over 14 bases. TRBV23-1 is placed among ORFs of uncertain function. Trimming cost V 2 bases and J 7 bases; bases outside gene matches: 10. The CDR3 is made up of 18 amino acids. CDR3 DNA: TGCGCCAGCAGTCAAAGGGGGCCGGGACTAGCGGGAGATAATGAGCAGTTCTTC. Its protein product is CASSQRGPGLAGDNEQFF.

This clone was seen a single time. The genes are TRBV4-1 and TRBJ1-2, with a tentative D call TRBD1 (6 bases). The CDR3 has 17 amino acids. CDR1 MGHRA and CDR2 YSYEKL come from the germline V gene. The germline V and J ends were trimmed by 0 bases and 5 bases, with 19 bases remaining between them. Here the CDR3 DNA reads TGCGCCAGCAGCCAAGATGCAGTGGGGGCGCGAGTTTATGGCTACACCTTC. This codes for CASSQDAVGARVYGYTF.

The chain recombines TRBV7-9 with TRBJ1-4, with D perhaps matching TRBD1 (5 bases). The CDR3 sequence is 16 residues long. Per germline, CDR1 SEHNR and CDR2 FQNEAQ (reference sequence). Trimming cost V 6 bases and J 5 bases, with 19 bases left between them. CDR3 in amino acids: CASSPGRASPNEKLFF. The CDR3 DNA reads as TGTGCCAGCAGTCCCGGCAGGGCCTCCCCCAATGAAAAACTGTTTTTT.

The chain joins TRBV2 to TRBJ2-5, with D possibly TRBD2 on 6 matching bases. Per the germline V gene, CDR1 is SNHLY and CDR2 is FYNNEI. V lost 2 bases, J lost 5 bases, and 9 bases lay in between. The CDR3 sequence is 13 residues long. In nucleotides, the CDR3 is TGTGCCAGCAGTGAACGGGGGTTGGAGACCCAGTACTTC. Residues: CASSERGLETQYF.

The genes are TRBV19 and TRBJ2-7; maybe TRBD1 (6 bases). Between the trimmed V and J ends, which lost 4 bases and 1 base, there was a span of 11 bases. There are 14 residues in the CDR3. Germline V gene lookup returns CDR1 LNHDA and CDR2 SQIVND (reference sequence). The CDR3 protein is CASSRGLGSYEQYF. CDR3 nucleotides: TGTGCCAGTAGTAGGGGGCTGGGGTCCTACGAGCAGTACTTC.

This clone appeared a single time. CDR3 residues: CASSFARGARDTQYF. In DNA form, the CDR3 reads TGTGCCAGCAGTTTTGCTCGGGGGGCCAGAGATACGCAGTATTTT. The chain links TRBV27 to TRBJ2-3, with D perhaps matching TRBD2 (7 bases). Trimming cost V 3 bases and J 5 bases, with 15 bases left between them. CDR1 MNHEY and CDR2 SMNVEV come from the germline V gene (reference sequence). There are 15 residues in the CDR3.

The V gene is TRBV5-4, the J gene TRBJ2-2; maybe TRBD1 (6 bases). Looked up from germline, CDR1 is SGHNT and CDR2 is YYREEE (reference sequence). The length of the CDR3 is 16 residues. V lost 0 bases, J lost 4 bases, and 13 bases lay in between. The CDR3 loop is CASSLEGDGPTGELFF. In nucleotides, the CDR3 is TGTGCCAGCAGCTTGGAGGGGGATGGGCCCACCGGGGAGCTGTTTTTT. Filled out from reference TRBV5-4 and TRBJ2-2, the complete variable domain reads ETGVTQSPTHLIKTRGQQVTLRCSSQSGHNTVSWYQQALGQGPQFIFQYYREEENGRGNFPPRFSGLQFPNYSSELNVNALELDDSALYLCASSLEGDGPTGELFFGEGSRLTVL.

As concerns this clone: One end of the junction fails to match germline, which may point to a read error. The gene calls are TRBV10-3 and TRBJ2-1; TRBD1 aligns across 9 bases. The CDR3 runs to 17 residues. Per germline, CDR1 ENHRY and CDR2 SYGVKD. CDR3 residues: CATRRVIQGANYDEQFF. CDR3 DNA sequence: TGTGCCACCAGAAGAGTGATACAGGGGGCGAACTACGATGAGCAGTTCTTC.

The chain is built from TRBV2 and TRBJ1-6, with 8 bases matching TRBD1. This CDR3 has 13 residues. Germline-derived CDR1 and CDR2 are SNHLY and FYNNEI. The trim removed 4 bases at V and 9 bases at J, leaving 2 bases unmatched. CDR3 DNA sequence: TGTGCCAGCAGTGGACAGGGGACTTCACCCCTCCACTTT. Its translation: CASSGQGTSPLHF.

The V call is TRBV25-1, the J call TRBJ1-1; no reliable D call. The germline V and J ends were trimmed by 6 bases and 1 base, with 9 bases remaining between them. The CDR3 is 13 amino acids. CDR1 is MGHDK, CDR2 SYGVNS, per germline. The CDR3: CASSKHRNTEAFF. For the CDR3, the DNA is TGTGCCAGCAGCAAACACAGGAACACTGAAGCTTTCTTT. The full variable domain, in which reference TRBV25-1 and TRBJ1-1 provide the parts outside the CDR3, is EADIYQTPRYLVIGTGKKITLECSQTMGHDKMYWYQQDPGMELHLIHYSYGVNSTEKGDLSSESTVSRIRTEHFPLTLESARPSHTSQYLCASSKHRNTEAFFGQGTRLTVV.

CDR3 sequence (DNA): TGCGCCAGCAGCCCCGGACAGATCAATTCACCCCTCCACTTT. Protein product: CASSPGQINSPLHF. The rearrangement links TRBV5-1 to TRBJ1-6; TRBD1 is a possible D gene (6 bases). V lost 4 bases, J lost 7 bases, and 12 bases lay in between. The V gene's germline CDR1 is SGHRS and CDR2 YFSETQ. The CDR3 has 14 residues.

The rearrangement uses TRBV7-2 and TRBJ2-2, with D perhaps matching TRBD1 (5 bases). V lost 3 bases and J lost 0, with 8 bases in between. Germline CDR1 is SGHTA and CDR2 is FQGNSA. The CDR3 covers 15 residues. CDR3 amino acids: CASSFRQTNTGELFF. CDR3 nucleotides: TGTGCCAGCAGCTTCCGACAGACGAACACCGGGGAGCTGTTTTTT.

The J gene is TRBJ2-4, the V gene TRBV11-2, with a tentative D call TRBD2 (7 bases). Germline V CDR1 and CDR2: SGHAT, FQNNGV. The CDR3 extends over 19 amino acids. Trimming removed 5 bases from V and 0 bases from J, with 23 bases in between. The CDR3 DNA reads TGTGCCAGCAGCCCCAGCCAGGGGAGGGTAACAAAAGCCAAAAACATTCAGTACTTC. This sequence encodes CASSPSQGRVTKAKNIQYF.

This clone has only one observation. The chain links TRBV7-6 to TRBJ2-5; tentatively, D is TRBD1 (5 bases). Between the trimmed V and J ends, which lost 5 bases and 1 base, there was a span of 14 bases. The CDR3 spans 15 residues. CDR1 and CDR2 from the germline V gene are SGHVS and FNYEAQ. The CDR3: CASSLTQTAQETQYF. CDR3 in DNA: TGTGCCAGCAGCCTAACCCAGACAGCCCAAGAGACCCAGTACTTC.